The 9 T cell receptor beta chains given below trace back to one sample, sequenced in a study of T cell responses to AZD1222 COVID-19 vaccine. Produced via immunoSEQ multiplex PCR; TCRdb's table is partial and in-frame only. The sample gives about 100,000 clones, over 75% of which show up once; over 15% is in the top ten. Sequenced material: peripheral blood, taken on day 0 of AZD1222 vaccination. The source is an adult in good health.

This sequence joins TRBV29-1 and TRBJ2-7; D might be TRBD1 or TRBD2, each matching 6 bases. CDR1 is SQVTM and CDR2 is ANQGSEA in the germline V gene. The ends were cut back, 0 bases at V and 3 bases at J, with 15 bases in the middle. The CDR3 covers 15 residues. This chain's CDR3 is CSVEDAGRGLYEQYF. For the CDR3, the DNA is TGCAGCGTTGAAGATGCGGGACGGGGGCTCTACGAGCAGTACTTC.

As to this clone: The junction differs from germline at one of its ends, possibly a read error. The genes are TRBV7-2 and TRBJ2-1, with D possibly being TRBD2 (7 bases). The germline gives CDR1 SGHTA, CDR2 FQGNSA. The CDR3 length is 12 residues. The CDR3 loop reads CASSLAWGGWLF. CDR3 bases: TGTGCCAGCAGCTTAGCATGGGGGGGCTGGCTCTTC. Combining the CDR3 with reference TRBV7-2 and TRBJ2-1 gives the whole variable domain GAGVSQSPSNKVTEKGKDVELRCDPISGHTALYWYRQSLGQGLEFLIYFQGNSAPDKSGLPSDRFSAERTGGSVSTLTIQRTQQEDSAVYLCASSLAWGGWLFGPGTRLTVL.

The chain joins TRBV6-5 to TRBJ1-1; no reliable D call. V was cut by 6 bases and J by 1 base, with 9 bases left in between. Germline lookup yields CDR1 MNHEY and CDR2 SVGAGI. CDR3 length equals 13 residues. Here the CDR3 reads CASRQTENTEAFF. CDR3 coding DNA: TGTGCCAGCAGGCAAACAGAGAACACTGAAGCTTTCTTT.

CDR3 protein: CASRQGFSGNTIYF. In DNA, the CDR3 is TGTGCCAGCAGGCAGGGGTTCTCTGGAAACACCATATATTTT. The chain recombines TRBV2 with TRBJ1-3; a weak D match, TRBD1 (6 bases). This CDR3 contains 14 residues. Trimming removed 6 bases from V and 0 bases from J, with 9 bases in between. CDR1 is SNHLY and CDR2 is FYNNEI in the germline V gene.

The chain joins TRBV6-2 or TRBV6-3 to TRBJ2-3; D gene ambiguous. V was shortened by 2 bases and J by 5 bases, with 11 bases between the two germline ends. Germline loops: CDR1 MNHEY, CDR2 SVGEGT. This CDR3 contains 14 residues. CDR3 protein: CASSYRVVGDTQYF. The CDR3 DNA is TGTGCCAGCAGTTACAGGGTAGTCGGAGATACGCAGTATTTT.

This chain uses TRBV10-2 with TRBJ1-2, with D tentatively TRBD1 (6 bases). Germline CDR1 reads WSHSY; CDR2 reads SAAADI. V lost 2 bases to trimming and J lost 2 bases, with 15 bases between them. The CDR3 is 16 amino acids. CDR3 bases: TGCGCCAGCAGTGAGCGAGGAGGAAGGGGGAACTATGGCTACACCTTC. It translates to CASSERGGRGNYGYTF.

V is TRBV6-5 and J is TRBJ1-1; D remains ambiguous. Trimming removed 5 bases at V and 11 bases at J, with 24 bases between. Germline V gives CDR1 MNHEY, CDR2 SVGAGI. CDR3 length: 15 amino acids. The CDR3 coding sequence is TGTGCCAGCAGTCCCCATCCGGCAGAGTCCCGTCGGGCTTTCTTT. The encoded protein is CASSPHPAESRRAFF.

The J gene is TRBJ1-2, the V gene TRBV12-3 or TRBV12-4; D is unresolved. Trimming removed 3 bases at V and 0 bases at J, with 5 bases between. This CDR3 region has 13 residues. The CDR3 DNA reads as TGTGCCAGCAGTTTGACAACTAACTATGGCTACACCTTC. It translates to CASSLTTNYGYTF.

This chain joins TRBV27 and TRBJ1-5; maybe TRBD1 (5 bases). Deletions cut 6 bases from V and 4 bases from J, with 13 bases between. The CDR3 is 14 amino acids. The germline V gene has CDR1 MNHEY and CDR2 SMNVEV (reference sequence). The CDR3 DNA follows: TGTGCCAGCAGAGACAGACGCCCTAATCAGCCCCAGCATTTT. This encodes CASRDRRPNQPQHF.